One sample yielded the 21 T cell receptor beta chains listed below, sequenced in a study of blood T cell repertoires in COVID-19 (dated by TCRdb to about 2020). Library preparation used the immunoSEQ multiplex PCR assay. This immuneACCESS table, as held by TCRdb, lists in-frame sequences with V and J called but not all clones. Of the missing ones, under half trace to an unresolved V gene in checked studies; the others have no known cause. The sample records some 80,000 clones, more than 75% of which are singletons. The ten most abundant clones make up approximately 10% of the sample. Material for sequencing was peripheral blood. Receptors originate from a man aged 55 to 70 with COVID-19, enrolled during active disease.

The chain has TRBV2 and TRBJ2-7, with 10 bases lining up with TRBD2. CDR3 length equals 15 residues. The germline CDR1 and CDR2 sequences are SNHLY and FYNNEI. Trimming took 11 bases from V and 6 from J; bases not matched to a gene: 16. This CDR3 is CAGNYRSGGAGEQYF. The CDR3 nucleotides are TGTGCCGGTAACTACAGAAGCGGGGGGGCAGGCGAGCAGTACTTC. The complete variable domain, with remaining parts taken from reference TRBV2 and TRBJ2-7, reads EPEVTQTPSHQVTQMGQEVILRCVPISNHLYFYWYRQILGQKVEFLVSFYNNEISEKSEIFDDQFSVERPDGSNFTLKIRSTKLEDSAMYFCAGNYRSGGAGEQYFGPGTRLTVT.

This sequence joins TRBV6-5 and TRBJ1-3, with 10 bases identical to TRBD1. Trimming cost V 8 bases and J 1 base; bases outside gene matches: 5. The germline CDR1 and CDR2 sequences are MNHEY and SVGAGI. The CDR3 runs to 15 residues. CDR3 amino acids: CASPRDRGSGNTIYF. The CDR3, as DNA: TGTGCCAGCCCCCGGGACAGGGGATCTGGAAACACCATATATTTT.

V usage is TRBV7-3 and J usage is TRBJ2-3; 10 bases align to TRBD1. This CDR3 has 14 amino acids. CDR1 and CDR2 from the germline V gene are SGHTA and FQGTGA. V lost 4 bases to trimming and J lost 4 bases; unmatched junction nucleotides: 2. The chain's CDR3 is CASSSGQGSDTQYF. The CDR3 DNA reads TGTGCCAGCAGCTCGGGACAGGGGTCAGATACGCAGTATTTT.

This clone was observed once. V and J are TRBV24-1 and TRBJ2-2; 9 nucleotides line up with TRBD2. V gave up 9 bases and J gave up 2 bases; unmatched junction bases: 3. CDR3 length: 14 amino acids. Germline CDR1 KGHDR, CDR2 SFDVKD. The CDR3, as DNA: TGTGCCACCGCGGGAGGGACTAACACCGGGGAGCTGTTTTTT. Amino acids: CATAGGTNTGELFF.

Written as DNA, the CDR3 is TGTGCCAGCAGCTTAGTAGGGGCCTACAATGAGCAGTTCTTC. This translates into CASSLVGAYNEQFF. V usage is TRBV11-1 and J usage is TRBJ2-1; tentatively, D is TRBD1 (5 bases). Germline lookup yields CDR1 SGHAT and CDR2 FQDESV (reference sequence). Trimming shortened V by 1 base and J by 2 bases, and 6 bases separated the two germline ends. The CDR3 spans 14 residues.

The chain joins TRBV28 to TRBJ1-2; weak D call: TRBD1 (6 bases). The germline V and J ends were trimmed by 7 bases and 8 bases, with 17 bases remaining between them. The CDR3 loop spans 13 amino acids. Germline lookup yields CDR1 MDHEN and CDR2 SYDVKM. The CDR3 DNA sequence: TGTGCCAGCATCACAGGGACCGTCGGGGGCTACACCTTC. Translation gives CASITGTVGGYTF.

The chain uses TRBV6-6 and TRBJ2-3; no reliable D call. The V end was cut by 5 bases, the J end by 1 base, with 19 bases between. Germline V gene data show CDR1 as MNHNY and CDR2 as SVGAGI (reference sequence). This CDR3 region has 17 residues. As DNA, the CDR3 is TGTGCCAGCAGTCGCCGACTCCTCGCCCCCCGCACAGATACGCAGTATTTT. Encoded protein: CASSRRLLAPRTDTQYF.

The CDR3 sequence is CASSLEDRTPYEQYF. The CDR3 DNA is TGCGCCAGCAGCCTGGAGGACAGGACCCCCTACGAGCAGTACTTC. The chain combines TRBV5-1 with TRBJ2-7; TRBD1 agrees at 7 bases. The CDR3 spans 15 residues. The junction had 9 bases not matched to a gene; V was cut back by 4 bases and J by 2 bases. Germline-derived CDR1 and CDR2 are SGHRS and YFSETQ. Using reference TRBV5-1 and TRBJ2-7 for the parts outside the CDR3, the full variable domain is KAGVTQTPRYLIKTRGQQVTLSCSPISGHRSVSWYQQTPGQGLQFLFEYFSETQRNKGNFPGRFSGRQFSNSRSEMNVSTLELGDSALYLCASSLEDRTPYEQYFGPGTRLTVT.

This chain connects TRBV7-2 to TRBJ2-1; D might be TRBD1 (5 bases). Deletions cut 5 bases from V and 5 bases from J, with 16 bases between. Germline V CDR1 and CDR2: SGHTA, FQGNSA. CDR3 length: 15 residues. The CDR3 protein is CASSRRQPSHNEQFF. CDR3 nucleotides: TGTGCCAGCAGCCGTCGACAGCCAAGCCACAATGAGCAGTTCTTC. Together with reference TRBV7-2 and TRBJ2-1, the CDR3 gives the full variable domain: GAGVSQSPSNKVTEKGKDVELRCDPISGHTALYWYRQSLGQGLEFLIYFQGNSAPDKSGLPSDRFSAERTGGSVSTLTIQRTQQEDSAVYLCASSRRQPSHNEQFFGPGTRLTVL.

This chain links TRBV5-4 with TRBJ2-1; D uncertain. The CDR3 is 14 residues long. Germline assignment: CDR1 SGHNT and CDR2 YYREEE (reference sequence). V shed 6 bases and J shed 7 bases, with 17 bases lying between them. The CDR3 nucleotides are TGTGCCAGCAACAAGAGGATGAGTGGTAATGAGCAGTTCTTC. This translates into CASNKRMSGNEQFF.

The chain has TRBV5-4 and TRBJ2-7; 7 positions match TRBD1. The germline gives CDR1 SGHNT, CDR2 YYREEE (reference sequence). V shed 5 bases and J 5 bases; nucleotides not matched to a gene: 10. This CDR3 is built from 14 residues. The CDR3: CASSRQGNSHEQYF. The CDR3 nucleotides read TGTGCCAGCAGTAGACAGGGAAATTCCCACGAGCAGTACTTC.

CDR3 nucleotides: TGTGCCAGCAGCCGACTAGCGGGGGCCTACAATGAGCAGTTCTTC. Translation gives CASSRLAGAYNEQFF. The chain uses TRBV7-3 and TRBJ2-1, with 12 bases aligning to TRBD2. Trimming removed 5 bases from V and 2 bases from J; junction bases left unmatched: 1. The CDR3 extends over 15 amino acids. Germline lookup yields CDR1 SGHTA and CDR2 FQGTGA.

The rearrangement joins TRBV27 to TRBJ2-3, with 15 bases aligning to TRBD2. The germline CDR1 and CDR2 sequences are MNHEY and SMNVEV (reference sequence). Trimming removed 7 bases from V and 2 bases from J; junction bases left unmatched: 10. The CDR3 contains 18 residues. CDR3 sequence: CASTRRGLAGGNTDTQYF. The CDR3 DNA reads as TGTGCCAGCACCCGCCGTGGACTAGCGGGAGGGAACACAGATACGCAGTATTTT.

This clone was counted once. DNA for the CDR3: TGTGCCAGCAGGACTAGCGGGGGGGGAGAGCAGTACTTC. This gives the protein CASRTSGGGEQYF. The genes are TRBV27 and TRBJ2-7, with 14 bases identical to TRBD2. The germline gives CDR1 MNHEY, CDR2 SMNVEV (reference sequence). This CDR3 has 13 residues. The J segment lost 7 bases and the V segment lost 6 bases, leaving 2 bases of the junction unmatched.

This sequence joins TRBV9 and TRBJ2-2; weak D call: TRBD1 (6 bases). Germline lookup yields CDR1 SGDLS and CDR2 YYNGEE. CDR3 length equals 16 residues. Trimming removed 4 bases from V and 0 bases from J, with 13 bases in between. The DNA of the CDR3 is TGTGCCAGCAGCCCCCTCGGGACAACGAACACCGGGGAGCTGTTTTTT. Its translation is CASSPLGTTNTGELFF. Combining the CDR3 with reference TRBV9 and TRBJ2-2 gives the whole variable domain DSGVTQTPKHLITATGQRVTLRCSPRSGDLSVYWYQQSLDQGLQFLIQYYNGEERAKGNILERFSAQQFPDLHSELNLSSLELGDSALYFCASSPLGTTNTGELFFGEGSRLTVL.

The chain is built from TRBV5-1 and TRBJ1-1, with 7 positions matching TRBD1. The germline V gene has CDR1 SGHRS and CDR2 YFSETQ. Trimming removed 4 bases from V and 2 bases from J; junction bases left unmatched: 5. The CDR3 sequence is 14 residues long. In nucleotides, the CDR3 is TGCGCCAGCAGCGCGGGACAGCCTAACACTGAAGCTTTCTTT. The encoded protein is CASSAGQPNTEAFF.

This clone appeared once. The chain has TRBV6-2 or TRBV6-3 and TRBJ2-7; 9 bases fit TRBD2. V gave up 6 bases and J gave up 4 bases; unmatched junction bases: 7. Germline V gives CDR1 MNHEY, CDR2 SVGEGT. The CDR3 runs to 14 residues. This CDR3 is CASSRLADSYEQYF. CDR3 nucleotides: TGTGCCAGCAGCCGACTAGCGGACAGTTACGAGCAGTACTTC.

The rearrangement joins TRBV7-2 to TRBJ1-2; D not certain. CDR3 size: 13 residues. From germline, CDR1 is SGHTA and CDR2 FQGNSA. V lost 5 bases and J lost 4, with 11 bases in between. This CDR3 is CASSTYNGYGYTF. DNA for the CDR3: TGTGCCAGCAGCACTTATAATGGCTATGGCTACACCTTC.

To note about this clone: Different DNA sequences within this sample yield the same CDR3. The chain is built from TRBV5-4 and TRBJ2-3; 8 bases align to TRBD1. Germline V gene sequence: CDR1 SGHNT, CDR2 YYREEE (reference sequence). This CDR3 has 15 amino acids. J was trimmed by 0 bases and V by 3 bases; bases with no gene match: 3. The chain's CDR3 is CASSYGQGSTDTQYF. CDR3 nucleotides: TGTGCCAGCAGCTACGGACAGGGAAGCACAGATACGCAGTATTTT.

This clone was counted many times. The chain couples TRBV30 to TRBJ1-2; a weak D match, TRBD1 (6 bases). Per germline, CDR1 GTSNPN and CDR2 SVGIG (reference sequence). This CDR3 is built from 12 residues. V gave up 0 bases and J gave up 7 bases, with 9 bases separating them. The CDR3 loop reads CAWSVIGGGYTF. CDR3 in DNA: TGTGCCTGGAGTGTTATAGGGGGTGGCTACACCTTC.

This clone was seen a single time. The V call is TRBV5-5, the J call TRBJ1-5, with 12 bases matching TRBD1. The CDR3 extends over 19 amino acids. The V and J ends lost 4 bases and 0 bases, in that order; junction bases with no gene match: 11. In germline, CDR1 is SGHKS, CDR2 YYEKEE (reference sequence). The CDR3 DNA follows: TGTGCCAGCAGCGCCCGGGACAGGGGGCTAATTAATAGCAATCAGCCCCAGCATTTT. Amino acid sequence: CASSARDRGLINSNQPQHF.